Detailed here is one T cell receptor (beta chain). The record originates from a study of shared T cell receptors in the human thymus. Some clones are missing from TCRdb's copy, which holds only in-frame ones; the method was immunoSEQ multiplex PCR. The sample includes about 610,000 clones, around 87% seen only once; the top ten take roughly 0.0097%. The CDR3 is made up of 14 amino acids. The J segment lost 0 bases and the V segment lost 6 bases, leaving 7 bases of the junction unmatched. The germline gives CDR1 SQVTM, CDR2 ANQGSEA. These data were also reused for a study on human thymus T cells. As that report states: Obtained as resections during corrective heart surgery, the thymus tissue was then studied. Thymic as well as blood repertoires seemed to favor certain V and J genes unevenly. Related research found strongly overlapping thymic repertoires in unrelated individuals.

This rearrangement joins TRBV29-1 to TRBJ1-1; 7 bases align to TRBD1. Sequences were obtained from thymocytes. The TCR sequence derives from a boy younger than two with a congenital heart defect. The CDR3 DNA sequence: TGCAGCGTACTAAAGGGGGCGGTGAACACTGAAGCTTTCTTT. Translation: CSVLKGAVNTEAFF.